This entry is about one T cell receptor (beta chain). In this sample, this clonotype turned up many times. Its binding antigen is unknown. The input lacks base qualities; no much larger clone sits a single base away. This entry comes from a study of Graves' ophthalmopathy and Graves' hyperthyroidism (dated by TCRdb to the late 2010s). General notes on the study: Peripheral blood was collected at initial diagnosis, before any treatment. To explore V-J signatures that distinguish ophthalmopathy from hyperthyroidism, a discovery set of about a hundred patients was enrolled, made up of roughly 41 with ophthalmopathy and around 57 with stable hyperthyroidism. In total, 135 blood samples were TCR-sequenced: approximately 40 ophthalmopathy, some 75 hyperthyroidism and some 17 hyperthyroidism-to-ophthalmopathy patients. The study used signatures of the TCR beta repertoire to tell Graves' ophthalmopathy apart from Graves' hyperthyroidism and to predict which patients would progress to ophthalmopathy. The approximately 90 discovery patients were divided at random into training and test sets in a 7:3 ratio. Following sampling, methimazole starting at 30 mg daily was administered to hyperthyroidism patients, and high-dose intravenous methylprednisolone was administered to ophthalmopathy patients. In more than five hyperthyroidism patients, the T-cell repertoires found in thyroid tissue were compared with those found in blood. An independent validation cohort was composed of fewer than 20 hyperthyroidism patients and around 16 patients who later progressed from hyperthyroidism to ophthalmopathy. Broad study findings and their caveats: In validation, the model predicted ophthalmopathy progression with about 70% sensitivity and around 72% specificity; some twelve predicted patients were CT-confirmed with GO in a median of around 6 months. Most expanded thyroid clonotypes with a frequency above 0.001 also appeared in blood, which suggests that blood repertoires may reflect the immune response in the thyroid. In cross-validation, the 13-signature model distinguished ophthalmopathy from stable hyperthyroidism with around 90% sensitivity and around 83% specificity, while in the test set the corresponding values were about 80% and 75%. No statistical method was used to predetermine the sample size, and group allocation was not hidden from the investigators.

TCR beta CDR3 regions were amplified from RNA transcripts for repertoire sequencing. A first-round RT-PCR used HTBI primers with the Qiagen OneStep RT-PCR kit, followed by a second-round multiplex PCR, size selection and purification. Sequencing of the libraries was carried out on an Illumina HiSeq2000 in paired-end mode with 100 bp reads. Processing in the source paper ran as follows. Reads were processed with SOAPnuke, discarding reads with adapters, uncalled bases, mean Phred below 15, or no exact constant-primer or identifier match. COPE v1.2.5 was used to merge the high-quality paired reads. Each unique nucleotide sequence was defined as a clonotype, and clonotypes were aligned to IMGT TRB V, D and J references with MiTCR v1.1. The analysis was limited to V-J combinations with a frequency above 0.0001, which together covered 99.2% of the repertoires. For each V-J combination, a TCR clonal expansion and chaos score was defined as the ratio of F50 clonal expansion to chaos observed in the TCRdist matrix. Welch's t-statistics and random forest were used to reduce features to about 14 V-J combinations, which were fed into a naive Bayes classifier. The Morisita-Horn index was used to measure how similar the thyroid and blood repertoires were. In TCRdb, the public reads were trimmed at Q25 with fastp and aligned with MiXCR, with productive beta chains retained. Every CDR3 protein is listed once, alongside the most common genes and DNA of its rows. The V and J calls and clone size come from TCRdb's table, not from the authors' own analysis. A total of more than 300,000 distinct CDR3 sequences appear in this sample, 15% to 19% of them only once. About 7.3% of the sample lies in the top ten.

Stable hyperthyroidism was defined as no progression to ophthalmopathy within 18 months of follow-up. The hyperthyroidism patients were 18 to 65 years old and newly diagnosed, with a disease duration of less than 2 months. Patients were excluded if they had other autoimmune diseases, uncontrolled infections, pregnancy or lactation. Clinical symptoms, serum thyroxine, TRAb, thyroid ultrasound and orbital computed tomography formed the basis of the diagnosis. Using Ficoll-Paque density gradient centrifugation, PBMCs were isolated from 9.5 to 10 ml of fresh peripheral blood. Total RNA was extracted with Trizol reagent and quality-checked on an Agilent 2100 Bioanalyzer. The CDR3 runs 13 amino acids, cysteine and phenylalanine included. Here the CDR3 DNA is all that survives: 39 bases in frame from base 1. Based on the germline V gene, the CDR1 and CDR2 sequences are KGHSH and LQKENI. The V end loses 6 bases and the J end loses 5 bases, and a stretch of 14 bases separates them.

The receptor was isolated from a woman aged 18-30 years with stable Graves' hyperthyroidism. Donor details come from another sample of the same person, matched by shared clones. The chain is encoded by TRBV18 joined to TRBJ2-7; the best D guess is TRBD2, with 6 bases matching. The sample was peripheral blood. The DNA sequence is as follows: TGTGCCAGCTCCCCTAGGGGAGGCGACGAGCAGTACTTC. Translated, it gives CASSPRGGDEQYF.